Each of the 2 T cell receptor beta chains below was sequenced from the same sample in a study of blood T cell repertoires in COVID-19. Measured with immunoSEQ multiplex PCR; TCRdb has only the in-frame clones, and not every one. The sample includes 390,000 or so clones, roughly nine tenths of them seen just once. Sequences were obtained from PBMCs or T cells enriched from blood (not recorded which). The receptors come from a man younger than 35 who had recovered from COVID-19.

V and J are TRBV14 and TRBJ2-1, with 12 bases that match TRBD2. Germline loops: CDR1 SGHDN, CDR2 FVKESK. The CDR3 loop spans 17 amino acids. Trimming cost V 3 bases and J 9 bases; bases outside gene matches: 12. The CDR3 DNA sequence: TGTGCCAGCAGCCAGCCCCTGCTAGCGGGGGGGTTTGCTGAGCAGTTCTTC. Encoded protein: CASSQPLLAGGFAEQFF.

The CDR3 sequence: CASSSGLAPYNEQFF. In DNA, the CDR3 is TGTGCCAGCAGCTCCGGACTAGCCCCCTACAATGAGCAGTTCTTC. The chain couples TRBV11-2 to TRBJ2-1; 8 bases match TRBD2. Per the germline V gene, CDR1 is SGHAT and CDR2 is FQNNGV. J lost 2 bases, V lost 4 bases, and 4 bases had no gene match. The CDR3 is made up of 15 amino acids.